Below are 16 T cell receptor beta chains sequenced from a single sample in a study of low-dose radiotherapy and immunotherapy resistance in tumors. Time point: after trial treatment. This sample's treatment: LDRT plus nivolumab, ipilimumab, low-dose cyclophosphamide and aspirin (RACIN trial). Gene-specific TRAV and TRBV primers were used for first-strand cDNA, covering alpha and beta chains. A constant-region primer paired with the V-primer adapter amplified TCRs over around 18 PCR cycles. TCRdb re-called the reads through MiXCR, storing one row per CDR3 protein. Of approximately 84,000 distinct CDR3 sequences in the sample, about 17% are singletons; the top ten hold roughly 1.4%. Material: PBMCs, obtained after low-dose radiotherapy plus immunotherapy. The receptors shown here come from a male donor with prostate cancer.

Ten or more counts support this clonotype. V is TRBV2 and J is TRBJ2-7; D may be TRBD2 (6 bases). The CDR3 runs 14 residues. Trimming pared 3 bases from V and 7 bases from J, leaving 16 bases between. Germline V gives CDR1 SNHLY, CDR2 FYNNEI. The CDR3 sequence: CASSDSNRAGEQYF. CDR3 nucleotides: TGTGCCAGCAGTGACTCCAACCGGGCGGGAGAGCAGTACTTC. The full variable domain, completed using reference TRBV2 and TRBJ2-7, is EPEVTQTPSHQVTQMGQEVILRCVPISNHLYFYWYRQILGQKVEFLVSFYNNEISEKSEIFDDQFSVERPDGSNFTLKIRSTKLEDSAMYFCASSDSNRAGEQYFGPGTRLTVT.

This clonotype was picked up many times. The rearrangement joins TRBV7-2 to TRBJ1-5; perhaps TRBD1 as D (6 bases). The CDR3 is 14 residues long. Deletions cut 2 bases from V and 7 bases from J, with 12 bases between. CDR1 and CDR2 (germline): SGHTA, FQGNSA. CDR3 amino acids: CASSLWGAGQPQHF. In DNA, the CDR3 is TGTGCCAGCAGCTTATGGGGGGCGGGACAGCCCCAGCATTTT.

This clonotype was detected a few times. The rearrangement joins TRBV20-1 to TRBJ2-2, with D perhaps assigned TRBD1 or TRBD2 (5 bases each). The CDR3 runs 16 residues. V lost 0 bases and J 1 base, leaving 12 bases between the germline ends. Germline V lookup: CDR1 DFQATT, CDR2 SNEGSKA (reference sequence). The DNA for the CDR3 is TGCAGTGCTAGAGACACCGGGACCGGGAACACCGGGGAGCTGTTTTTT. Translating gives CSARDTGTGNTGELFF.

In this sample, this clonotype turned up many times. The chain combines TRBV3-1 with TRBJ2-2; D call uncertain. The V end was cut by 6 bases, the J end by 5 bases, with 16 bases between. Germline loops: CDR1 LGHDT, CDR2 YNNKEL (reference sequence). The CDR3 has 15 residues. CDR3 in DNA: TGTGCCAGCAGGCCGTCAAGGGTTGGGACCGGGGAGCTGTTTTTT. Its translation: CASRPSRVGTGELFF. Looking up the rest from reference TRBV3-1 and TRBJ2-2 gives the full variable domain: DTAVSQTPKYLVTQMGNDKSIKCEQNLGHDTMYWYKQDSKKFLKIMFSYNNKELIINETVPNRFSPKSPDKAHLNLHINSLELGDSAVYFCASRPSRVGTGELFFGEGSRLTVL.

This chain uses TRBV27 with TRBJ2-2; 15 bases are shared with TRBD2. Germline values: CDR1 MNHEY, CDR2 SMNVEV (reference sequence). V dropped 6 bases and J dropped 1; count of bases not matched to a gene: 9. The CDR3 runs to 19 residues. The DNA of the CDR3 is TGTGCCAGCAGCGAGACCGGGACTAGCGGGAGGAGGAACACCGGGGAGCTGTTTTTT. Encoded protein: CASSETGTSGRRNTGELFF.

In this sample, this clonotype turned up many times. The genes are TRBV14 and TRBJ2-7; D gene uncertain. The CDR3 is 13 residues long. Germline V gives CDR1 SGHDN, CDR2 FVKESK. V shed 0 bases and J shed 1 base, with 4 bases lying between them. CDR3 coding DNA: TGTGCCAGCAGCCAAGATTTGTCCTACGAGCAGTACTTC. It is translated as CASSQDLSYEQYF.

Concerning this clonotype: This is likely an artifact of a read error, given a far larger clone one base away. This chain joins TRBV6-5 and TRBJ2-4, with 11 bases matching TRBD1. This CDR3 region has 16 residues. The V segment lost 6 bases and the J segment 13 bases; nucleotides outside the gene matches: 17. The germline V gene has CDR1 MNHEY and CDR2 SVGAGI. This CDR3 is CASSRVGRTGGNEQYF. Here the CDR3 DNA reads TGTGCCAGCAGCCGCGTAGGGAGGACAGGGGGCAATGAGCAGTACTTC.

This clonotype was counted between two and nine times. The DNA is omitted, as the CDR3 cannot be located on it reliably, and the CDR3 follows TCRdb's listing. The J gene is TRBJ1-4, the V gene TRBV19. The CDR3 spans 14 residues, counting both ends. Germline V lookup: CDR1 LNHDA, CDR2 SQIVND (reference sequence). CDR3 in amino acids: CAAKGTFDEKLFFF.

Ten or more counts support this clonotype. The rearrangement uses TRBV29-1 and TRBJ2-5; D ambiguous. The V gene's germline CDR1 is SQVTM and CDR2 ANQGSEA. Trimming shortened V by 6 bases and J by 3 bases, and 5 bases separated the two germline ends. The CDR3 length is 10 residues. CDR3 DNA sequence: TGCAGCGTCGGAGAAGAGACCCAGTACTTC. Its translation: CSVGEETQYF.

This clonotype has at least ten counts. The V and J genes are TRBV28 and TRBJ2-3, with TRBD2 matching 9 bases. CDR3 length equals 13 residues. J lost 8 bases, V lost 3 bases, and 3 bases had no gene match. Per the germline V gene, CDR1 is MDHEN and CDR2 is SYDVKM. In DNA, the CDR3 is TGTGCCAGCAGTTTGCATAGCGGGGGTACGCAGTATTTT. Residues: CASSLHSGGTQYF.

The sample holds many counts of this clonotype. This sequence joins TRBV9 and TRBJ1-1; D may be TRBD1 (5 bases). Trimming took 0 bases from V and 0 from J, leaving 12 bases between them. The CDR3 consists of 16 residues. CDR1 SGDLS and CDR2 YYNGEE come from the germline V gene. CDR3 sequence reads: CASSVGRGPMNTEAFF. The CDR3 bases are TGTGCCAGCAGCGTAGGAAGGGGCCCTATGAACACTGAAGCTTTCTTT.

The CDR3 nucleotides are TGCGCCAGCAACCATGGAAATTACGACAGAGACAAAGGAAAAGCTTTCTTT. It specifies CASNHGNYDRDKGKAFF. The chain employs TRBV5-1 and TRBJ1-1, with D maybe TRBD1 (5 bases). Trimming pared 6 bases from V and 9 bases from J, leaving 30 bases between. Germline loops: CDR1 SGHRS, CDR2 YFSETQ. The CDR3 runs to 17 residues.

V and J are TRBV3-1 and TRBJ2-3; 9 bases are a match to TRBD2. Germline CDR1 is LGHDT and CDR2 is YNNKEL (reference sequence). Trimming removed 8 bases from V and 0 bases from J; junction bases left unmatched: 9. This CDR3 region has 16 residues. CDR3 in DNA: TGTGCCAGCGGATACTTAGCGGGAGCCAGCACAGATACGCAGTATTTT. It specifies CASGYLAGASTDTQYF.

On this clonotype itself: A far bigger clonotype differs at one base, so this is likely a read error. The chain has TRBV7-2 and TRBJ2-1; tentative D call: TRBD1 (5 bases). V was shortened by 2 bases and J by 10 bases, with 18 bases between the two germline ends. CDR1 is SGHTA, CDR2 FQGNSA, per germline. The CDR3 runs 15 residues. CDR3 residues: CASSLSGQGVHEQFF. CDR3 in DNA: TGTGCCAGCAGCTTAAGTGGCCAAGGGGTCCACGAGCAGTTCTTC.

This clonotype occurred many times. This chain links TRBV20-1 with TRBJ2-5, with no clear D. The germline V gene encodes CDR1 DFQATT and CDR2 SNEGSKA (reference sequence). The CDR3 has 12 residues. V was pared by 5 bases and J by 4 bases, with 11 bases between. This CDR3 is CSAEFSRETQYF. CDR3 bases: TGCAGTGCTGAATTTTCAAGAGAGACCCAGTACTTC.

V gene TRBV27 combines with J gene TRBJ2-7, with 14 bases matching TRBD2. The germline V gene has CDR1 MNHEY and CDR2 SMNVEV (reference sequence). CDR3 length: 15 residues. Unmatched junction bases numbered 5, after V lost 5 bases and J lost 5 bases. The CDR3 nucleotides read TGTGCCAGCAGTCCAGGACTAGCGGGGGGTGACGAGCAGTACTTC. This gives the protein CASSPGLAGGDEQYF.